The TCR beta chain described here comes from a study of T cell responses to AZD1222 COVID-19 vaccine. General observations from the study: Seropositive status at baseline applied to only five to seven AZD1222 recipients. Donors were largely white British and mainly female; clonal diversity was possibly underestimated. Compared with day 0, the breadth and depth of the Spike-specific TCR repertoire rose significantly after two doses of AZD1222.

Data came from immunoSEQ multiplex PCR; TCRdb stores just in-frame clones and leaves some out. Among about 150,000 clones, about nine tenths were seen once, and the ten largest hold around 3.1%. Note on this clone: The antigen is unknown.

This TCR came from an adult in good health. This material consisted of peripheral blood, taken on day 0 of AZD1222 vaccination.

CDR3 amino acids: CASSYRQAGEQYF. DNA of the CDR3: TGTGCCAGCAGTTATAGGCAGGCGGGCGAGCAGTACTTC. The chain links TRBV6-2 or TRBV6-3 to TRBJ2-7, with D maybe TRBD2 (5 bases). CDR3 length: 13 amino acids. The V end lost 3 bases, the J end lost 6 bases, and 12 bases lay between the germline ends. Germline assignment: CDR1 MNHEY and CDR2 SVGEGT.